These T cell receptor beta chains were read from a single sample in a study of response to subunit inactivated influenza vaccine. TCRdb itself ran the RT-PCR reads through MiXCR, one entry per CDR3 protein. The profile shows about 520,000 distinct CDR3 sequences, approximately 10% of them singletons. This sample comprised PBMCs from blood, obtained about 6 weeks after vaccination. The receptors stem from a man in his fifties who received an inactivated influenza vaccine. Both conserved end residues are part of each CDR3. A D gene is named only where the DNA matches it firmly.

j_call v_call d_call cdr3_aa
TRBJ2-1 TRBV20-1 TRBD1 CSAPRQGSRNEQFF
TRBJ2-5 TRBV7-2 TRBD1 CASSADRGETQYF
TRBJ1-5 TRBV12-3/TRBV12-4 TRBD1 CASSFVQGQNQPQHF
TRBJ1-1 TRBV20-1 TRBD1 CSAPSRTGEMGRAFF
TRBJ1-1 TRBV6-1 TRBD1 CASRDRVFAVGTEAFF
TRBJ2-1 TRBV4-2 NA CASSQGSPGNEQFF
TRBJ2-3 TRBV5-1 NA CASSLRGTSTDTQYF
TRBJ1-6 TRBV20-1 NA CSARASYNSPLHF
TRBJ2-1 TRBV7-8 TRBD1 CASSLANRAGGLNEQFF
TRBJ2-3 TRBV5-6 NA CASSPRENTQYF
TRBJ2-7 TRBV11-2 NA CASSLDWVPEDEQYF
TRBJ1-6 TRBV25-1 NA CASRGGRTSPLHF
TRBJ1-1 TRBV2 NA CASTPATFEAFF